The next 4 T cell receptor beta chains were all read from a single sample in a study of blood T cell repertoires in COVID-19. Assay used: immunoSEQ multiplex PCR; TCRdb lists only in-frame clones, some missing. Among over 95,000 clones, approximately 81% were seen once, and the ten largest hold around 13%. Sample: peripheral blood. The receptors derive from a human donor in a cohort sampled during active COVID-19.

This chain uses TRBV7-2 with TRBJ1-3, with TRBD1 matching over 9 bases. The CDR3 extends over 16 amino acids. V gave up 0 bases and J gave up 1 base; unmatched junction bases: 1. Per germline, CDR1 SGHTA and CDR2 FQGNSA. CDR3 in amino acids: CASSLAGTGSGNTIYF. The CDR3, as DNA: TGTGCCAGCAGCTTAGCCGGGACAGGGTCTGGAAACACCATATATTTT.

The chain couples TRBV3-1 (or the pseudogene TRBV3-2) to TRBJ2-5; 7 bases map to TRBD2. With 0 bases clipped from V and 5 bases from J, the junction kept 27 bases outside the gene matches. Germline CDR1 LGHDT, CDR2 YNNKEL (reference sequence). The CDR3 is made up of 22 amino acids. CDR3 sequence (DNA): TGTGCCAGCAGCCAAGATCGGGGCGGGAGCCCCGCAAGACCTAATCCGCGGGAGACCCAGTACTTC. Amino acid sequence: CASSQDRGGSPARPNPRETQYF.

The gene calls are TRBV7-3 and TRBJ2-3; D possibly corresponds to TRBD2 (7 bases). There are 14 residues in the CDR3. The V end lost 2 bases, the J end lost 4 bases, and 10 bases lay between the germline ends. Per germline, CDR1 SGHTA and CDR2 FQGTGA. CDR3 nucleotide sequence: TGTGCCAGCAGCTTAGCGGGGGCTCCAGATACGCAGTATTTT. Protein product: CASSLAGAPDTQYF.

The chain joins TRBV2 to TRBJ2-1, with a weak D call TRBD2 (5 bases). CDR3 length: 12 residues. CDR1 is SNHLY, CDR2 FYNNEI, per germline. V was pared by 4 bases and J by 7 bases, with 8 bases between. Here the CDR3 reads CASSARGNEQFF. CDR3 in DNA: TGTGCCAGCAGTGCAAGAGGGAATGAGCAGTTCTTC.